The entry below describes one T cell receptor (beta chain). Its antigen remains unidentified. The junction does not match germline at one end; this may be a read error. This sample was taken from a study of regulatory T cells in long-lasting Graves disease. The time point denotes: newly diagnosed GD, antithyroid drugs for less than 3 months. Following extraction of RNA from PBMCs, that RNA was used to make the TCR library. The TCR beta library used iRepertoire HTBI primers with Arm-PCR amplification of CDR3. TCRdb independently ran MiXCR on the multiplex PCR reads; one entry per CDR3 protein. Of 500,000 or so distinct CDR3 sequences in the sample, around 15% are singletons; the top ten hold approximately 17%. Germline V CDR1 and CDR2: KGHSH, LQKENI. The CDR3 has 16 residues. Whole-study findings and limits: Accuracy may have been reduced by the small sample size. Examination was confined to peripheral blood, excluding thyroid tissue.

These sequences were also reported in another study, on T cells in Graves' hyperthyroidism and ophthalmopathy.

The starting material was peripheral blood mononuclear cells (PBMCs), obtained at new diagnosis, from a patient treated with antithyroid drugs. This TCR derives from a woman between 45 and 60 years old with Graves disease. The chain recombines TRBV18 with TRBJ1-5; D is possibly TRBD1 (5 bases). The CDR3 here is CGSSLPGTLGPEPQHF. The CDR3 coding sequence is TGTGGCAGCTCCCTTCCTGGGACCTTGGGCCCTGAGCCCCAGCATTTT.